The clone carrying this T cell receptor (beta chain) was counted between two and nine times. Its antigen is currently unknown. The data belong to a study of breast tumors, draining lymph nodes, adjacent tissues. Study results and caveats: Compared with lymph nodes, tumors were less diverse; compared with nontumor tissue, more.

TCRdb reanalysed the multiplex PCR reads using MiXCR and keeps one entry per CDR3 protein. Among 100,000 or so distinct CDR3 sequences listed, 21% were seen once. The lymph nodes were axillary draining lymph nodes from breast cancer patients. The V gene's germline CDR1 is GTSNPN and CDR2 SVGIG (reference sequence). With 2 bases removed from V and 6 bases from J, the gap between germline ends came to 11 bases. The CDR3 covers 13 residues. V is TRBV30 and J is TRBJ1-5; D is unclear. The TCR was taken from a female donor with breast cancer. Some clones in this sample may be carry-over from other donors' samples. The sequencing sample was made of axillary lymph node tissue. CDR3 residues: CAWSLGFSQPQHF. The CDR3 DNA follows: TGTGCCTGGAGTTTAGGGTTCAGTCAGCCCCAGCATTTT.